These 31 T cell receptor beta chains originate from one sample sequenced in a study of blood T cells in healthy people across ages (dated by TCRdb to the mid-2010s). Libraries were constructed by 5' RACE. The data were produced on an Illumina HiSeq 2500. A second PCR of roughly 7 to 11 cycles was performed with a sample-barcoded 5' primer and a J-beta primer mix. Through fastp at Q25 and MiXCR, TCRdb rebuilt clones from the public reads, retaining in-frame beta chains. Rows are combined by CDR3 protein, so each entry shows the most common genes and DNA. A total of under 2,000,000 distinct CDR3 sequences appear in this sample, 49% of them only once. The top ten clones comprise around 2.1% of the sample. The sample was blood. These receptors originate from a woman aged 40-49 years in good health.

This rearrangement joins TRBV20-1 to TRBJ2-3; TRBD2 agrees at 8 bases. Germline loops: CDR1 DFQATT, CDR2 SNEGSKA (reference sequence). After removal of 1 base from V and 4 bases from J, the junction contained 7 bases not matched to a gene. CDR3 length: 15 residues. Here the CDR3 DNA reads TGCAGTGCTAGAGGAGCGCGGGGGGTTTCAGATACGCAGTATTTT. It encodes CSARGARGVSDTQYF.

The chain couples TRBV12-3 or TRBV12-4 to TRBJ2-7; possibly TRBD1 for D (6 bases). Trimming removed 5 bases from V and 9 bases from J, with 20 bases in between. CDR3 length equals 14 residues. The DNA for the CDR3 is TGTGCCAGCAGTCGGGATGCCTTTGGGGGCACGCAGTACTTC. This gives the protein CASSRDAFGGTQYF.

The chain carries TRBV6-6 and TRBJ2-3, with TRBD1 matching 10 bases. Germline V lookup: CDR1 MNHNY, CDR2 SVGAGI (reference sequence). The CDR3 totals 17 residues. V was clipped by 5 bases and J by 6 bases; unmatched bases: 14. The CDR3 DNA reads TGTGCCAGCAGTCGAACCACCGGGACAGGGGCCCGGGATACGCAGTATTTT. It specifies CASSRTTGTGARDTQYF.

The V and J genes are TRBV6-5 and TRBJ1-1, with D possibly matching TRBD1 (5 bases). CDR1 and CDR2 (germline): MNHEY, SVGAGI. Trimming pared 2 bases from V and 1 base from J, leaving 5 bases between. The CDR3 loop spans 13 amino acids. DNA of the CDR3: TGTGCCAGCAGTTACCAGGGGAACACTGAAGCTTTCTTT. Protein product: CASSYQGNTEAFF.

V gene TRBV7-2 combines with J gene TRBJ2-5; D remains unclear. Trimming cost V 6 bases and J 5 bases, with 13 bases left between them. This CDR3 region has 13 residues. Per germline, CDR1 SGHTA and CDR2 FQGNSA. CDR3 coding DNA: TGTGCCAGCAGTCCCGCTTTTTATGAGACCCAGTACTTC. Its translation: CASSPAFYETQYF.

The chain has TRBV7-9 and TRBJ1-1, with D perhaps TRBD1 (6 bases). V lost 4 bases to trimming and J lost 1 base, with 16 bases between them. CDR1 SEHNR and CDR2 FQNEAQ come from the germline V gene (reference sequence). The CDR3 extends over 16 amino acids. In nucleotides, the CDR3 is TGTGCCAGCAGCTACCCTGACAGGTCCACGAACACTGAAGCTTTCTTT. Its protein is CASSYPDRSTNTEAFF.

V is TRBV10-3 and J is TRBJ2-5; possibly TRBD2 for D (7 bases). Between the trimmed V and J ends, which lost 4 bases and 1 base, there was a span of 13 bases. Germline V gene lookup returns CDR1 ENHRY and CDR2 SYGVKD. The CDR3 is made up of 15 amino acids. CDR3 loop: CAISARGASQETQYF. The CDR3 DNA is TGTGCCATCAGTGCACGGGGGGCAAGCCAAGAGACCCAGTACTTC.

The chain is built from TRBV9 and TRBJ2-3, with 8 bases matching TRBD2. J was trimmed by 0 bases and V by 0 bases; bases with no gene match: 12. Germline-derived CDR1 and CDR2 are SGDLS and YYNGEE. The length of the CDR3 is 19 residues. Written as DNA, the CDR3 is TGTGCCAGCAGCGTAGGAGAAGGGGGGCGGGGGGCCAGCACAGATACGCAGTATTTT. It yields the protein CASSVGEGGRGASTDTQYF.

J is TRBJ2-7 and V is TRBV15, with TRBD2 as a possible D gene (6 bases). The germline V and J ends were trimmed by 3 bases and 1 base, with 13 bases remaining between them. Germline CDR1 is LNHNV and CDR2 is YYDKDF (reference sequence). The CDR3 sequence is 15 residues long. The CDR3 sequence is CATSSTVGLSYEQYF. The CDR3 nucleotides are TGTGCCACCAGCAGTACCGTGGGACTTTCCTACGAGCAGTACTTC.

This sequence joins TRBV29-1 and TRBJ1-1, with D possibly matching TRBD1 (5 bases). The CDR3 has 13 amino acids. Trimming took off 6 bases at V and 1 base at J, with 12 bases between the two ends. The germline CDR1 and CDR2 sequences are SQVTM and ANQGSEA. The CDR3 protein is CSVSGQGNTEAFF. The CDR3, as DNA: TGCAGCGTGTCGGGGCAGGGGAACACTGAAGCTTTCTTT.

Points on this clonotype: Mismatch with germline at one junction end may stem from a read error. The rearrangement joins TRBV29-1 to TRBJ2-3; the match to TRBD1 covers 9 bases. Germline loops: CDR1 SQVTM, CDR2 ANQGSEA. This CDR3 region has 15 residues. CDR3 sequence: CSVNRGTGYTETQYF. The CDR3 region has the DNA TGCAGCGTTAACCGAGGGACAGGGTACACAGAAACGCAGTATTTT.

This clonotype came up a few times. The V gene is TRBV20-1, the J gene TRBJ2-1, with 10 bases aligning to TRBD2. The V and J ends lost 5 bases and 4 bases, in that order; junction bases with no gene match: 5. Looked up from germline, CDR1 is DFQATT and CDR2 is SNEGSKA (reference sequence). There are 14 residues in the CDR3. The CDR3 is CSAPSGGIYNEQFF. In DNA, the CDR3 is TGCAGTGCTCCTAGCGGGGGCATATACAATGAGCAGTTCTTC.

This rearrangement joins TRBV7-2 to TRBJ2-5; 11 nucleotides agree with TRBD1. Unmatched junction bases numbered 4, after V lost 1 base and J lost 3 bases. This CDR3 spans 16 amino acids. The germline CDR1 and CDR2 sequences are SGHTA and FQGNSA. For the CDR3, the DNA is TGTGCCAGCAGCTTAGGGGACAGGGGGGCCGAAGAGACCCAGTACTTC. This sequence encodes CASSLGDRGAEETQYF.

V usage is TRBV9 and J usage is TRBJ1-5; 7 nucleotides agree with TRBD1. CDR3 length: 15 residues. The J segment lost 5 bases and the V segment lost 3 bases, leaving 8 bases of the junction unmatched. CDR1 and CDR2 (germline): SGDLS, YYNGEE. As DNA, the CDR3 is TGTGCCAGCAGCGCAGTGGGACAGAATCATCAGCCCCAGCATTTT. As protein: CASSAVGQNHQPQHF.

The genes are TRBV7-9 and TRBJ2-7; no clear D gene. The DNA end favors TRBJ2-4, so the J call may be wrong. Germline V gene data show CDR1 as SEHNR and CDR2 as FQNEAQ (reference sequence). This CDR3 region has 13 residues. This CDR3 reads CASSLGMTDIQYF. Written as DNA, the CDR3 is TGTGCCAGCAGCCTGGGTATGACGGACATTCAGTACTTC.

V gene TRBV4-3 combines with J gene TRBJ2-1; D gene unclear. V lost 0 bases to trimming and J lost 2 bases, with 8 bases between them. Germline values: CDR1 LGHNA, CDR2 YSLEER. This CDR3 contains 15 residues. CDR3 loop: CASSQDTRTYNEQFF. Written as DNA, the CDR3 is TGCGCCAGCAGCCAAGATACCCGGACCTACAATGAGCAGTTCTTC.

The chain has TRBV4-3 and TRBJ2-7, with D possibly called TRBD1 or TRBD2 (5 bases each). CDR1 and CDR2 from the germline V gene are LGHNA and YSLEER. The CDR3 has 15 residues. The ends were cut back, 1 base at V and 4 bases at J, with 14 bases in the middle. CDR3 residues: CASSQARQGPYEQYF. The CDR3 nucleotides are TGCGCCAGCAGCCAAGCAAGGCAGGGACCATACGAGCAGTACTTC.

The table lists this clonotype with a few counts. This chain joins TRBV5-1 and TRBJ2-5, with D tentatively TRBD1 (8 bases). Trimming left V 3 bases short and J 3 bases short, with 18 bases between. This CDR3 is 16 amino acids long. The germline V gene encodes CDR1 SGHRS and CDR2 YFSETQ. This CDR3 reads CASSWRTGREKETQYF. CDR3 nucleotides: TGCGCCAGCAGCTGGAGGACAGGGAGGGAAAAAGAGACCCAGTACTTC.

This clonotype was counted only a few times. The chain has TRBV6-1 and TRBJ2-3; 13 nucleotides agree with TRBD2. The CDR3 is 16 residues long. CDR1 is MNHNS and CDR2 is SASEGT in the germline V gene. V shed 5 bases, J shed 4 bases, and the junction held 6 bases outside the gene matches. The DNA for the CDR3 is TGTGCCAGCAGTATAACTAGCGGGGGGGCGGCAGATACGCAGTATTTT. Translating it yields CASSITSGGAADTQYF.

CDR3 DNA: TGCGCCAGCAGCCAGGAATGGCGGGGGCTCTACAATGAGCAGTTCTTC. It specifies CASSQEWRGLYNEQFF. This sequence joins TRBV4-3 and TRBJ2-1; D is perhaps TRBD2 (7 bases). CDR1 is LGHNA, CDR2 YSLEER, per germline. This CDR3 comprises 16 residues. Deletions cut 3 bases from V and 3 bases from J, with 15 bases between.

At least ten counts were recorded for this clonotype. J is TRBJ2-5 and V is TRBV6-6; perhaps TRBD1 as D (5 bases). The CDR3 runs 15 residues. Germline CDR1 is MNHNY and CDR2 is SVGAGI (reference sequence). V was cut by 6 bases and J by 3 bases, with 17 bases left in between. The CDR3 nucleotides are TGTGCCAGCAGGGACATCCATGGTGGGGAAGAGACCCAGTACTTC. This translates into CASRDIHGGEETQYF.

The V call is TRBV7-2, the J call TRBJ2-2; D is undetermined. The V end lost 5 bases, the J end lost 4 bases, and 17 bases lay between the germline ends. Germline V gene sequence: CDR1 SGHTA, CDR2 FQGNSA. This CDR3 has 16 amino acids. CDR3 sequence (DNA): TGTGCCAGCAGCCCCATAGAGAGGCTTGGCACCGGGGAGCTGTTTTTT. It yields the protein CASSPIERLGTGELFF.

The chain employs TRBV29-1 and TRBJ2-5; 8 bases match TRBD2. V was clipped by 4 bases and J by 2 bases; unmatched bases: 6. The length of the CDR3 is 14 residues. CDR1 and CDR2 from the germline V gene are SQVTM and ANQGSEA. The CDR3 protein is CSVGGGGFQETQYF. The CDR3 DNA is TGCAGCGTTGGTGGCGGGGGGTTTCAAGAGACCCAGTACTTC. Looking up the rest from reference TRBV29-1 and TRBJ2-5 gives the full variable domain: SAVISQKPSRDICQRGTSLTIQCQVDSQVTMMFWYRQQPGQSLTLIATANQGSEATYESGFVIDKFPISRPNLTFSTLTVSNMSPEDSSIYLCSVGGGGFQETQYFGPGTRLLVL.

The chain employs TRBV29-1 and TRBJ1-2; tentative D call: TRBD1 (6 bases). Germline values: CDR1 SQVTM, CDR2 ANQGSEA. Trimming pared 4 bases from V and 7 bases from J, leaving 13 bases between. The length of the CDR3 is 12 residues. The CDR3 DNA reads as TGCAGCGTTGGGGGGACACCGTCTGGCTACACCTTC. This translates into CSVGGTPSGYTF.

This CDR3 reads CASSLRRGLLATQYF. The CDR3 DNA reads as TGTGCCAGCAGTTTGCGGCGGGGGCTTCTGGCCACCCAGTACTTC. J is TRBJ2-5 and V is TRBV28, with a tentative D call TRBD2 (7 bases). The CDR3 is 15 residues long. Germline V gene sequence: CDR1 MDHEN, CDR2 SYDVKM. V dropped 3 bases and J dropped 8 bases, with 19 bases sitting between them.

This clonotype has ten or more counts. The chain combines TRBV10-3 with TRBJ2-6; unclear D gene. V was pared by 7 bases and J by 0 bases, with 7 bases between. The germline V gene encodes CDR1 ENHRY and CDR2 SYGVKD. This CDR3 spans 14 amino acids. CDR3 sequence (DNA): TGTGCCATCAACCGGAGCTCTGGGGCCAACGTCCTGACTTTC. This sequence encodes CAINRSSGANVLTF.

The chain has TRBV6-2 or TRBV6-3 and TRBJ1-2, with D maybe TRBD1 (5 bases). CDR1 MNHEY and CDR2 SVGEGT come from the germline V gene. The CDR3 has 14 amino acids. The V and J ends lost 7 bases and 4 bases respectively, with 16 bases between them. The CDR3 sequence: CASTQDFGLYGYTF. The CDR3 DNA sequence: TGTGCCAGCACACAGGACTTCGGGCTCTATGGCTACACCTTC.

Concerning this clonotype itself: The junction shows a germline mismatch at one end, possibly a read error. This chain links TRBV3-1 with TRBJ2-3; 14 bases fit TRBD2. This CDR3 is 18 amino acids long. Looked up from germline, CDR1 is LGHDT and CDR2 is YNNKEL (reference sequence). The CDR3 nucleotides read TGTGCCAGCAACCAACCGGGGACTAGCGGGGGTTGGGCAGATACGCAGTATTTT. Protein product: CASNQPGTSGGWADTQYF.

The chain combines TRBV27 with TRBJ1-1; D is ambiguous. Trimming took off 3 bases at V and 4 bases at J, with 6 bases between the two ends. CDR1 is MNHEY and CDR2 is SMNVEV in the germline V gene (reference sequence). The CDR3 has 12 amino acids. CDR3 DNA: TGTGCCAGCAGTTTTGCGGGCACTGAAGCTTTCTTT. Translation: CASSFAGTEAFF.

This clonotype was counted only a few times. The V and J genes are TRBV12-3 or TRBV12-4 and TRBJ2-3; no clear D. V gave up 7 bases and J gave up 4 bases, with 6 bases separating them. The CDR3 is 11 amino acids. The CDR3 DNA follows: TGTGCCAGCATAAAGGCAGATACGCAGTATTTT. This codes for CASIKADTQYF.

V gene TRBV7-9 combines with J gene TRBJ2-3; 13 nucleotides align to TRBD2. Looked up from germline, CDR1 is SEHNR and CDR2 is FQNEAQ (reference sequence). This CDR3 has 17 residues. The junction had 7 bases not matched to a gene; V was cut back by 5 bases and J by 2 bases. DNA of the CDR3: TGTGCCAGCAGCGCGGGCGGACTAGCGGGAGTCACAGATACGCAGTATTTT. As protein: CASSAGGLAGVTDTQYF.